These 20 T cell receptor beta chains came from one sample sequenced in a study of blood T cell repertoires in COVID-19. Generated by immunoSEQ multiplex PCR, the TCRdb table keeps only in-frame clones and is missing some. Here the sample spans around 68,000 clones, about 85% being singletons. Material for sequencing was peripheral blood. The receptors shown here come from a man at least 80 years old with acute or convalescent COVID-19.

The table lists this clone with a count of one. The chain combines TRBV7-9 with TRBJ1-1, with a tentative D call TRBD1 (6 bases). Germline CDR1 SEHNR, CDR2 FQNEAQ (reference sequence). The CDR3 runs to 14 residues. V lost 5 bases to trimming and J lost 1 base, with 11 bases between them. The CDR3: CASSPGQRNTEAFF. CDR3 coding DNA: TGTGCCAGCAGCCCCGGACAGAGGAACACTGAAGCTTTCTTT. Supplemented by reference TRBV7-9 and TRBJ1-1, the full variable domain reads DTGVSQNPRHKITKRGQNVTFRCDPISEHNRLYWYRQTLGQGPEFLTYFQNEAQLEKSRLLSDRFSAERPKGSFSTLEIQRTEQGDSAMYLCASSPGQRNTEAFFGQGTRLTVV.

V gene TRBV29-1 combines with J gene TRBJ1-2; 11 positions agree with TRBD1. The CDR3 length is 14 residues. Germline V CDR1 and CDR2: SQVTM, ANQGSEA. The V gene end was trimmed by 4 bases and the J gene end by 2 bases; junction bases not matched to a gene: 3. The DNA for the CDR3 is TGCAGCGTTGGGACAGGGGGCATCAACTATGGCTACACCTTC. Protein: CSVGTGGINYGYTF.

This clone was recorded a few times. The chain links TRBV11-3 to TRBJ1-2; no clear D gene. Deletions cut 3 bases from V and 9 bases from J, with 23 bases between. Germline CDR1 SGHNT, CDR2 YENEEA. The CDR3 extends over 16 amino acids. The CDR3 is CASSLGINRDNDRYTF. The DNA of the CDR3 is TGTGCCAGCAGCTTGGGTATCAACAGAGACAATGATCGCTACACCTTC. Full variable domain (missing parts from reference TRBV11-3 and TRBJ1-2): EAGVVQSPRYKIIEKKQPVAFWCNPISGHNTLYWYLQNLGQGPELLIRYENEEAVDDSQLPKDRFSAERLKGVDSTLKIQPAELGDSAVYLCASSLGINRDNDRYTFGSGTRLTVV.

This sequence joins TRBV6-5 and TRBJ2-7; tentative D call: TRBD2 (5 bases). Germline CDR1 and CDR2: MNHEY and SVGAGI. The CDR3 sequence is 15 residues long. The V gene lost 5 bases and the J gene lost 3 bases, with 17 bases spanning the gap. CDR3 protein: CASSPPGTKNYEQYF. The CDR3 DNA sequence: TGTGCCAGCAGTCCGCCGGGAACCAAGAACTACGAGCAGTACTTC.

This sequence joins TRBV28 and TRBJ2-1; D may be TRBD2 (5 bases). Trimming left V 7 bases short and J 8 bases short, with 9 bases between. CDR1 and CDR2 from the germline V gene are MDHEN and SYDVKM. This CDR3 has 11 residues. Here the CDR3 reads CASNSGHEQFF. CDR3 nucleotides: TGTGCCAGCAACAGCGGCCATGAGCAGTTCTTC.

The rearrangement uses TRBV5-1 and TRBJ1-2; 9 bases are shared with TRBD1. There are 14 residues in the CDR3. Looked up from germline, CDR1 is SGHRS and CDR2 is YFSETQ. V was clipped by 4 bases and J by 5 bases; unmatched bases: 6. Here the CDR3 DNA reads TGCGCCAGCAGCCCCGGGACAGGGATATATGGCTACACCTTC. Translated: CASSPGTGIYGYTF.

V gene TRBV4-3 combines with J gene TRBJ2-1, with 10 bases that match TRBD2. Trimming took 0 bases from V and 8 from J; bases not matched to a gene: 19. This CDR3 is built from 20 residues. Germline CDR1 and CDR2: LGHNA and YSLEER. The CDR3 sequence is CASSQDTPRWGRLAGDEQFF. The DNA for the CDR3 is TGCGCCAGCAGCCAAGATACTCCAAGATGGGGGCGGCTAGCGGGAGATGAGCAGTTCTTC.

The gene calls are TRBV28 and TRBJ1-3; the D is unclear. This CDR3 has 11 amino acids. Germline CDR1 MDHEN, CDR2 SYDVKM. Trimming removed 8 bases at V and 8 bases at J, with 10 bases between. CDR3 nucleotides: TGTGCCAGCCTATGGGGAGACACCATATATTTT. This codes for CASLWGDTIYF.

This clone was detected a few times. The rearrangement joins TRBV5-1 to TRBJ1-2; TRBD1 matches 7 bases. The CDR3 is 14 amino acids. Germline CDR1 reads SGHRS; CDR2 reads YFSETQ. Trimming at V came to 0 bases and at J to 4 bases, leaving 3 bases not matched to a gene. CDR3 amino acids: CASSLDRGIYGYTF. In nucleotides, the CDR3 is TGCGCCAGCAGCTTGGACAGGGGTATCTATGGCTACACCTTC.

This clone appeared once. The J gene is TRBJ1-2, the V gene TRBV5-4, with 10 positions matching TRBD1. Germline-derived CDR1 and CDR2 are SGHNT and YYREEE (reference sequence). This CDR3 has 15 amino acids. The V and J ends lost 4 bases and 4 bases, in that order; junction bases with no gene match: 7. This CDR3 reads CASSARDRGLYGYTF. For the CDR3, the DNA is TGTGCCAGCAGCGCCCGGGACAGGGGCCTCTATGGCTACACCTTC.

The chain combines TRBV18 with TRBJ1-1; D perhaps matches TRBD1 (5 bases). Trimming shortened V by 6 bases and J by 7 bases, and 21 bases separated the two germline ends. There are 15 residues in the CDR3. Per the germline V gene, CDR1 is KGHSH and CDR2 is LQKENI. The CDR3 loop is CASSFGWGADIEAFF. CDR3 nucleotides: TGTGCCAGCTCCTTTGGGTGGGGCGCGGATATTGAAGCTTTCTTT.

The chain recombines TRBV5-4 with TRBJ2-6, with TRBD1 matching over 10 bases. V shed 3 bases, J shed 2 bases, and the junction held 8 bases outside the gene matches. CDR1 is SGHNT and CDR2 is YYREEE in the germline V gene (reference sequence). This CDR3 contains 18 residues. CDR3 in amino acids: CASSSLGQGRAGANVLTF. The CDR3 nucleotides are TGTGCCAGCAGCTCCTTGGGACAGGGGAGGGCTGGGGCCAACGTCCTGACTTTC.

This clone was recorded only once. The chain has TRBV29-1 and TRBJ2-7; 9 positions agree with TRBD2. V was clipped by 5 bases and J by 2 bases; unmatched bases: 7. The CDR3 is 14 residues long. Per germline, CDR1 SQVTM and CDR2 ANQGSEA. CDR3 protein: CSVLLAGVTYEQYF. As DNA, the CDR3 is TGCAGCGTTTTATTAGCGGGAGTGACCTACGAGCAGTACTTC.

The chain carries TRBV3-1 (or the pseudogene TRBV3-2) and TRBJ2-3, with 15 positions matching TRBD2. Trimming cost V 4 bases and J 6 bases; bases outside gene matches: 5. Germline CDR1 LGHDT, CDR2 YNNKEL (reference sequence). The CDR3 extends over 16 amino acids. CDR3 bases: TGTGCCAGCAGCCCCTGGACTAGCGGGAGGGGGGATACGCAGTATTTT. Its protein is CASSPWTSGRGDTQYF.

This clone was detected only once. The chain couples TRBV11-2 to TRBJ2-7, with TRBD2 matching over 10 bases. Looked up from germline, CDR1 is SGHAT and CDR2 is FQNNGV. The CDR3 contains 14 residues. Unmatched junction bases numbered 4, after V lost 6 bases and J lost 2 bases. The CDR3 DNA reads TGTGCCAGCAGGAGGACTAGCGGAACCTACGAGCAGTACTTC. Translating gives CASRRTSGTYEQYF.

There are a few counts of this clone. The chain links TRBV19 to TRBJ2-3; possible D gene TRBD2, 6 bases. The germline CDR1 and CDR2 sequences are LNHDA and SQIVND (reference sequence). CDR3 length equals 16 residues. The V end was cut by 6 bases, the J end by 1 base, with 17 bases between. The CDR3 DNA follows: TGTGCCAGTAGACCTACCGGGAGCCAGCGCACAGATACGCAGTATTTT. Translating it yields CASRPTGSQRTDTQYF.

The J gene is TRBJ2-4, the V gene TRBV19; possibly TRBD2 for D (5 bases). V was cut by 1 base and J by 6 bases, with 19 bases left in between. Germline CDR1 LNHDA, CDR2 SQIVND (reference sequence). There are 17 residues in the CDR3. The DNA for the CDR3 is TGTGCCAGTAGTATAGGCCCCAACCCTAGCAGAAGAAACATTCAGTACTTC. It encodes CASSIGPNPSRRNIQYF.

CDR3 region: CASSFVGSYEQYF. DNA for the CDR3: TGTGCCAGCAGTTTTGTCGGGTCCTACGAGCAGTACTTC. The V and J genes are TRBV27 and TRBJ2-7; D gene uncertain. CDR1 is MNHEY, CDR2 SMNVEV, per germline (reference sequence). The CDR3 sequence is 13 residues long. Trimming left V 3 bases short and J 1 base short, with 7 bases between.

This rearrangement joins TRBV6-5 to TRBJ2-3, with TRBD2 matching over 11 bases. After removal of 6 bases from V and 6 bases from J, the junction contained 5 bases not matched to a gene. Germline assignment: CDR1 MNHEY and CDR2 SVGAGI. CDR3 size: 14 residues. As DNA, the CDR3 is TGTGCCAGCAGCTTTAGCGGGAGGGGTGATACGCAGTATTTT. It codes for CASSFSGRGDTQYF.

The chain uses TRBV19 and TRBJ2-5; 8 bases fit TRBD2. Germline CDR1 and CDR2: LNHDA and SQIVND (reference sequence). This CDR3 spans 15 amino acids. After removal of 3 bases from V and 5 bases from J, the junction contained 8 bases not matched to a gene. The CDR3 loop is CASSIGVSGTETQYF. The CDR3 DNA follows: TGTGCCAGTAGTATCGGGGTTAGCGGGACGGAGACCCAGTACTTC.